The rows below give T cell receptor beta chains drawn from one sample of a study of radiation and T cells in renal cell carcinoma. Sequencing was performed with immunoSEQ multiplex PCR; in TCRdb, only in-frame clones are kept and a portion is missing. Of more than 20,000 clones in the sample, 81% were seen once. Here the sequenced sample was blood, taken from a patient whose treatment included radiotherapy and nephrectomy. The receptors come from a man between 60 and 70 years old with renal cell carcinoma. Each CDR3 is given with its conserved first and last residue. D genes are given only for firm matches. Size is stated for part of the rows, as once, few or many counts, or as a class when the clone is expanded.

clone_size,v_call,j_call,d_call,cdr3_aa,cdr3_nt
.,TRBV7-9,TRBJ2-1,.,CASSLAVWGWRNEQFF,TGTGCCAGCAGCTTAGCCGTCTGGGGCTGGCGCAATGAGCAGTTCTTC
once,TRBV4-1,TRBJ2-5,TRBD2,CASSQGLAGGNEQYF,TGCGCCAGCAGCCAAGGACTAGCGGGAGGTAATGAGCAGTACTTC
.,TRBV5-6,TRBJ2-2,.,CASSSVEKWGRNTGELFF,TGTGCCAGCAGCTCGGTGGAGAAGTGGGGGAGGAACACCGGGGAGCTGTTTTTT
.,TRBV6-5,TRBJ2-2,.,CASSYSGPYTGELFF,TGTGCCAGCAGTTACAGCGGACCCTACACCGGGGAGCTGTTTTTT
.,TRBV5-5,TRBJ2-5,.,CASSLQGYLSGETQYF,TGTGCCAGCAGCTTGCAGGGGTACCTAAGCGGAGAGACCCAGTACTTC
.,TRBV18,TRBJ1-1,.,CASSPGFGATEAFF,TGTGCCAGCTCACCTGGCTTTGGGGCCACTGAAGCTTTCTTT
medium-sized,TRBV6-5,TRBJ2-1,.,CASSYVTANEQFF,TGTGCCAGCAGTTACGTTACAGCTAATGAGCAGTTCTTC
.,TRBV5-4,TRBJ2-7,TRBD2,CASSLGTSRIEQYF,TGTGCCAGCAGCCTCGGGACTAGCAGGATCGAGCAGTACTTC
once,TRBV11-2,TRBJ2-5,.,CASSRNRASETQYF,TGTGCCAGCAGCCGAAACAGGGCCTCCGAGACCCAGTACTTC
.,TRBV7-2,TRBJ2-7,.,CASSLNAGPYEQYF,TGTGCCAGCAGCTTAAACGCGGGACCCTACGAGCAGTACTTC
.,TRBV5-6,TRBJ1-1,TRBD1,CASSSLTGGNTEAFF,TGTGCCAGCAGCTCGCTGACAGGGGGGAACACTGAAGCTTTCTTT
.,TRBV7-2,TRBJ2-3,TRBD2,CASTHSGSTDTQYF,TGTGCCAGCACCCATAGCGGGAGCACAGATACGCAGTATTTT
.,TRBV23-1,TRBJ2-7,.,CASSQSRVQPFEQYF,TGCGCCAGCAGTCAATCAAGGGTACAGCCCTTCGAGCAGTACTTC
few,TRBV18,TRBJ1-5,TRBD1,CASQQGAGQPQHF,TGTGCCAGCCAACAGGGGGCAGGTCAGCCCCAGCATTTT
.,TRBV5-1,TRBJ2-1,.,CASSLDARISGYNEQFF,TGCGCCAGCAGCTTGGACGCAAGGATCTCGGGGTACAATGAGCAGTTCTTC
hyperexpanded,TRBV4-3,TRBJ1-2,.,CASSQEEGRVNGYTF,TGCGCCAGCAGCCAAGAGGAGGGACGAGTTAATGGCTACACCTTC
.,TRBV7-2,TRBJ1-1,.,CASSFVQGGTEAFF,TGTGCCAGCAGCTTTGTACAGGGAGGGACTGAAGCTTTCTTT
.,TRBV5-1,TRBJ2-1,.,CASSSPGTRGQQFF,TGCGCCAGCAGCTCCCCCGGGACAAGGGGTCAGCAGTTCTTC
.,TRBV4-1,TRBJ1-1,TRBD1,CASSARQGAAEAFF,TGCGCCAGCAGCGCCCGACAGGGGGCGGCTGAAGCTTTCTTT
.,TRBV4-1,TRBJ2-5,TRBD2,CASSQEGTGGSQYF,TGCGCCAGCAGCCAAGAAGGGACGGGGGGTTCCCAGTACTTC
.,TRBV19,TRBJ1-5,.,CASKTETSNQPQHF,TGTGCCAGTAAGACGGAGACTAGCAATCAGCCCCAGCATTTT
once,TRBV9,TRBJ1-2,TRBD1,CASSQGTGGYTF,TGTGCCAGCAGCCAGGGGACAGGGGGCTACACCTTC
.,TRBV7-8,TRBJ2-1,TRBD2,CASIKTSAANEQFF,TGTGCCAGTATTAAGACTAGCGCAGCCAATGAGCAGTTCTTC
.,TRBV7-9,TRBJ2-5,TRBD1,CASSADRATQETQYF,TGTGCCAGCAGCGCAGACAGGGCCACCCAAGAGACCCAGTACTTC
.,TRBV7-9,TRBJ1-2,TRBD1,CASSPGTGEGRGYTF,TGTGCCAGCAGCCCGGGGACAGGGGAGGGTCGTGGCTACACCTTC
.,TRBV30,TRBJ1-1,TRBD1,CAWSVTGVPTEAFF,TGTGCCTGGAGTGTAACAGGGGTCCCCACTGAAGCTTTCTTT
.,TRBV18,TRBJ2-7,.,CASSPVRATSYEQYF,TGTGCCAGCTCACCAGTGCGGGCAACTTCCTACGAGCAGTACTTC
.,TRBV29-1,TRBJ2-7,TRBD1,CSVAGTGLLSNEQYF,TGCAGCGTCGCCGGGACAGGCCTACTGTCCAACGAGCAGTACTTC
.,TRBV6-1,TRBJ2-5,TRBD1,CASSTTGTDKETQYF,TGTGCCAGCAGCACTACCGGGACAGATAAAGAGACCCAGTACTTC
once,TRBV15,TRBJ2-7,TRBD1,CATSRGTGPGEQYF,TGTGCCACCAGCAGAGGGACAGGGCCTGGGGAGCAGTACTTC
few,TRBV11-2,TRBJ2-1,TRBD2,CASSRTSGLASINEQFF,TGTGCCAGCAGCAGGACCTCGGGACTAGCCTCTATCAATGAGCAGTTCTTC
.,TRBV2,TRBJ1-1,TRBD1,CAGSPTGVTEAFF,TGTGCCGGCAGCCCTACAGGGGTTACTGAAGCTTTCTTT
.,TRBV7-2,TRBJ1-2,TRBD1,CASSPPGQWYGYTF,TGTGCCAGCAGCCCCCCGGGACAGTGGTATGGCTACACCTTC
.,TRBV9,TRBJ1-4,TRBD1,CASSPRGTGMQKLFF,TGTGCCAGCAGCCCTAGGGGGACAGGCATGCAAAAACTGTTTTTT
.,TRBV2,TRBJ2-5,.,CASSLDRGRGETQYF,TGTGCCAGCAGCCTCGATCGCGGCCGGGGGGAGACCCAGTACTTC
.,TRBV6-6,TRBJ2-7,TRBD1,CASSAGGADWSYEQYF,TGTGCCAGCAGCGCAGGGGGCGCAGACTGGTCCTACGAGCAGTACTTC
.,TRBV5-1,TRBJ2-3,TRBD2,CASTNLGLAAYSTDTQYF,TGCGCCAGCACCAATTTGGGTCTAGCGGCATACAGCACAGATACGCAGTATTTT
.,TRBV6-1,TRBJ1-2,TRBD1,CASQVDRVGGYTF,TGTGCCAGCCAGGTGGACAGGGTCGGTGGCTACACCTTC
.,TRBV2,TRBJ1-5,.,CASSDRGNQPQHF,TGTGCCAGCAGCGACAGAGGCAATCAGCCCCAGCATTTT
.,TRBV16,TRBJ1-5,TRBD1,CASSQNPGTELWPQHF,TGTGCCAGCAGCCAAAATCCCGGGACAGAGCTTTGGCCCCAGCATTTT
.,TRBV2,TRBJ2-7,.,CASSGLAEQYF,TGTGCCAGCAGTGGGTTGGCCGAGCAGTACTTC
medium-sized,TRBV9,TRBJ2-7,TRBD1,CASSPDPGQGMFEQYF,TGTGCCAGCAGCCCCGACCCGGGACAGGGGATGTTCGAGCAGTACTTC